The present T cell receptor (beta chain) was sequenced within a study of early T cells in non-severe SARS-CoV-2 infection (dated by TCRdb to the early 2020s). In terms of the full investigation: Bulk RNA from unsorted whole blood was used for TCR sequencing, so alpha and beta chains could not be paired.

This clonotype came up many times. Its antigen is still unknown. Base-call qualities are not available, and no considerably larger clone is one nucleotide away. The germline V gene sets CDR1 to SGHVS and CDR2 to FNYEAQ. The CDR3 runs 17 residues from the cysteine to the phenylalanine. Just CDR3 DNA is preserved here, 51 bases in frame from base 1. The germline V end is reduced by 2 bases and the J end by 7 bases; junction bases left unmatched: 9. Receptor amplification or capture employed 5' RACE. Instrument used: NextSeq 500. In the TCR library protocol, unique molecular identifiers were attached to individual cDNA molecules to correct for PCR bias and sequencing error. TCR alpha and beta chains were both sequenced, and the abundances of alpha and beta sequences in each sample were closely correlated with each other. In the paper's pipeline: V gene, J gene and CDR3 annotation of TCR sequences was performed with Decombinator V4. TCRs were defined as expanded if a significant change between any two time points was detected under a Poisson model with p below 0.0001. Abundances of TCRs were expressed as counts per million after normalisation to the total number of TCRs sequenced in each sample. MAIT TCRs were defined by TRAV1-2 paired with TRAJ12, TRAJ20 or TRAJ33, and iNKT TCRs by TRAV10 paired with TRAJ18. VDJdb, accessed on 1 November 2021, was searched for TCRs annotated for CMV, EBV and SARS-CoV-2, and TCRs annotated for more than one antigen were excluded. Using fastp trimming at Q25 and MiXCR clonotype assembly, TCRdb reanalyzed the public sequencing data and kept in-frame beta chains. Each CDR3 protein gets just one entry, which takes the most common genes and DNA from the rows behind it. TCRdb, not the original authors, processed these V and J calls. This sample holds over 30,000 distinct CDR3 sequences; about 5.3% were observed only once. The top ten clonotypes cover approximately 6% of the sample.

Study-wide findings and limitations: Matching against VDJdb was skewed toward anti-spike CD8 responses, likely underestimated virus-specific expansions, and missed private and CD4 specificities.

Set within a cohort of healthcare workers in London, UK, this nested case-control study involved weekly PCR testing of nasopharyngeal swabs along with blood sampling. Healthcare workers were recruited during the week of the UK lockdown, between 23 and 31 March 2020, and followed weekly for up to about 15 weeks. The receptor's source is an adult who was a healthcare worker with PCR-confirmed SARS-CoV-2 infection or an uninfected control (not recorded which). The chain is assembled from TRBV7-6 and TRBJ2-1; 12 middle bases align to TRBD2. The sample here was whole blood, taken at baseline. The DNA sequence is TGTGCCAGCAGCTTAAACCTAGCGGGAGGGCCACTAAATGAGCAGTTCTTC. Its amino acids are CASSLNLAGGPLNEQFF.